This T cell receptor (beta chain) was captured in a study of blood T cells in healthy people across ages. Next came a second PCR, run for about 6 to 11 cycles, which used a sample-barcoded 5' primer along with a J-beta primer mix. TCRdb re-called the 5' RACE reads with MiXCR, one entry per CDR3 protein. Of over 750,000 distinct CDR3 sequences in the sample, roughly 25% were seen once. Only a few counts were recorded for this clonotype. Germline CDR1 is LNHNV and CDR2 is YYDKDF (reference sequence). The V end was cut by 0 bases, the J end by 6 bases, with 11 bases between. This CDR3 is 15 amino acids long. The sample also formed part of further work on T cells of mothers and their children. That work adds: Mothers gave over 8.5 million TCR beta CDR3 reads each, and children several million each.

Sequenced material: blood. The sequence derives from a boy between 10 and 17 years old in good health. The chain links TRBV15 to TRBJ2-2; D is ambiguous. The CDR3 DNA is TGTGCCACCAGCAGAGATAACTTATACCCCGGGGAGCTGTTTTTT. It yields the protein CATSRDNLYPGELFF.